The 14 T cell receptor beta chains listed next were all sequenced from one sample in a study of blood T cell repertoires in COVID-19. TCRdb's table, derived via immunoSEQ multiplex PCR, lists solely in-frame clones and lacks some. The sample consists of approximately 200,000 clones, 80% to 85% of them appearing once. The specimen was peripheral blood. These TCRs come from a woman older than 75 with COVID-19, enrolled during active disease.

V gene TRBV6-6 combines with J gene TRBJ2-2, with D unclear. Trimming removed 6 bases from V and 1 base from J, with 15 bases in between. The CDR3 length is 16 residues. Germline V gene lookup returns CDR1 MNHNY and CDR2 SVGAGI (reference sequence). The DNA of the CDR3 is TGTGCCAGCAGCCGACGTCTAGGAGTGAACACCGGGGAGCTGTTTTTT. Protein sequence: CASSRRLGVNTGELFF.

The gene calls are TRBV28 and TRBJ1-1, with D perhaps TRBD1 (6 bases). The germline CDR1 and CDR2 sequences are MDHEN and SYDVKM. V was trimmed by 4 bases and J by 0 bases, leaving 12 bases between them. The CDR3 has 15 amino acids. The CDR3: CASSWPGTMNTEAFF. CDR3 in DNA: TGTGCCAGCAGTTGGCCCGGGACAATGAACACTGAAGCTTTCTTT.

V usage is TRBV6-4 and J usage is TRBJ2-1; TRBD2 aligns across 12 bases. J was trimmed by 3 bases and V by 5 bases; bases with no gene match: 2. The CDR3 length is 15 residues. In germline, CDR1 is MRHNA, CDR2 SNTAGT. The CDR3 sequence: CASSLLAGGYNEQFF. The CDR3 bases are TGTGCCAGCAGTCTACTAGCGGGGGGCTACAATGAGCAGTTCTTC.

This clone was found once. This chain's CDR3 is CASSLYGDSYEQYF. CDR3 coding DNA: TGTGCCAGCAGCTTATACGGGGACTCCTACGAGCAGTACTTC. The rearrangement uses TRBV7-9 and TRBJ2-7; a possible D gene is TRBD2 (5 bases). Deletions cut 2 bases from V and 0 bases from J, with 8 bases between. The CDR3 runs to 14 residues. Germline assignment: CDR1 SEHNR and CDR2 FQNEAQ (reference sequence).

This sequence joins TRBV6-5 and TRBJ1-4, with D hard to call. The CDR3 has 15 residues. CDR1 is MNHEY, CDR2 SVGAGI, per germline. The germline V and J ends were trimmed by 5 bases and 0 bases, with 10 bases remaining between them. CDR3: CASSPNSPTNEKLFF. CDR3 DNA: TGTGCCAGCAGTCCAAACAGTCCAACTAATGAAAAACTGTTTTTT.

The V and J genes are TRBV27 and TRBJ1-2, with a tentative D call TRBD1 (5 bases). The length of the CDR3 is 15 residues. Germline assignment: CDR1 MNHEY and CDR2 SMNVEV (reference sequence). V was trimmed by 4 bases and J by 4 bases, leaving 16 bases between them. For the CDR3, the DNA is TGTGCCAGCAGTTCTGGCGCCCAGGGCCTCTATGGCTACACCTTC. It translates to CASSSGAQGLYGYTF.

V gene TRBV5-1 combines with J gene TRBJ2-1, with TRBD2 matching over 8 bases. This CDR3 region has 15 residues. Trimming at V came to 2 bases and at J to 1 base, leaving 2 bases not matched to a gene. Germline CDR1 is SGHRS and CDR2 is YFSETQ. The CDR3 DNA sequence: TGCGCCAGCAGCTTAGCGGGAGTATCCTACAATGAGCAGTTCTTC. Its protein product is CASSLAGVSYNEQFF.

This chain links TRBV29-1 with TRBJ2-2; 11 nucleotides line up with TRBD2. The CDR3 has 15 amino acids. Germline assignment: CDR1 SQVTM and CDR2 ANQGSEA. Trimming removed 0 bases from V and 4 bases from J; junction bases left unmatched: 1. The CDR3 nucleotides read TGCAGCGTTGAAGACCTAGCGGGGGGCACCGGGGAGCTGTTTTTT. It is translated as CSVEDLAGGTGELFF.

The rearrangement uses TRBV6-5 and TRBJ2-5, with D maybe TRBD2 (5 bases). CDR3 length equals 14 residues. CDR1 is MNHEY, CDR2 SVGAGI, per germline. V lost 3 bases and J lost 3, with 11 bases in between. The CDR3 nucleotides read TGTGCCAGCAGTTATCTGTCTAGCAAAGAGACCCAGTACTTC. Encoded protein: CASSYLSSKETQYF.

This chain links TRBV18 with TRBJ2-1, with TRBD1 identical over 8 bases. V trimming: 0 bases; J trimming: 7 bases; junction bases outside the gene matches: 5. CDR1 is KGHSH and CDR2 is LQKENI in the germline V gene. The CDR3 loop spans 15 amino acids. The DNA for the CDR3 is TGTGCCAGCTCACCACCGGGACAGGTCCAGAATGAGCAGTTCTTC. Its protein is CASSPPGQVQNEQFF.

The chain combines TRBV9 with TRBJ2-1; a possible D gene is TRBD2 (6 bases). The germline V and J ends were trimmed by 3 bases and 5 bases, with 18 bases remaining between them. CDR1 SGDLS and CDR2 YYNGEE come from the germline V gene. This CDR3 has 16 amino acids. The CDR3 DNA follows: TGTGCCAGCAGCGCCCCTCCCGGGACTCCCAACAATGAGCAGTTCTTC. Protein: CASSAPPGTPNNEQFF.

The V and J genes are TRBV12-3 or TRBV12-4 and TRBJ2-5; 8 bases fit TRBD2. The ends lost 5 bases at V and 9 bases at J; junction bases unmatched: 5. The CDR3 is 12 amino acids. Written as DNA, the CDR3 is TGTGCCAGCAGTCCGGGGGGGGCGGCCCAGTACTTC. This gives the protein CASSPGGAAQYF.

The V call is TRBV11-3, the J call TRBJ1-6; the D gene is possibly TRBD1 (5 bases). The germline V and J ends were trimmed by 1 base and 0 bases, with 7 bases remaining between them. The CDR3 contains 16 residues. Germline values: CDR1 SGHNT, CDR2 YENEEA. Written as DNA, the CDR3 is TGTGCCAGCAGCTTAGGACAGAGCTCCTATAATTCACCCCTCCACTTT. It yields the protein CASSLGQSSYNSPLHF.

The chain joins TRBV3-1 (or the pseudogene TRBV3-2) to TRBJ2-2; 7 nucleotides line up with TRBD2. Germline V gene sequence: CDR1 LGHDT, CDR2 YNNKEL (reference sequence). This CDR3 is built from 16 residues. V was pared by 0 bases and J by 5 bases, with 6 bases of the junction left unmatched. Here the CDR3 DNA reads TGTGCCAGCAGCCAAGAGTCCGGGGGGAGGACCGGGGAGCTGTTTTTT. Amino acids: CASSQESGGRTGELFF.